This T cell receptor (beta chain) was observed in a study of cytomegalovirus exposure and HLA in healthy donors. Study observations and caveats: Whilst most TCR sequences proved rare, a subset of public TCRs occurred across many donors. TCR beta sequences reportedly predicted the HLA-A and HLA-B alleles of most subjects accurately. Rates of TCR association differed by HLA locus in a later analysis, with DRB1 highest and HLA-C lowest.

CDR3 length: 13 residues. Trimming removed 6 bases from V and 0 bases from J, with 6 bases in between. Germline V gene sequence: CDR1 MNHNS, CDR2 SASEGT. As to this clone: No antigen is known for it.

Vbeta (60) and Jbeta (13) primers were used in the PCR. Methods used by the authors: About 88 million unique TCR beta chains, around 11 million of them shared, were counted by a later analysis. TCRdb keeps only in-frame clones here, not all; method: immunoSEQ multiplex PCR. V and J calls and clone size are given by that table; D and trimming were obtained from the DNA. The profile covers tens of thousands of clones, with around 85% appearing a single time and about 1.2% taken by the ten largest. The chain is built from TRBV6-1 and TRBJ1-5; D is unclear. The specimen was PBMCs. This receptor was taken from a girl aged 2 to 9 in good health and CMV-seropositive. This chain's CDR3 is CASRIDSNQPQHF. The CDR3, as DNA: TGTGCCAGCAGGATAGATAGCAATCAGCCCCAGCATTTT.